The T cell receptor (beta chain) under discussion was sequenced for a study of PD-1 blockade in classical Hodgkin lymphoma (dated by TCRdb to between 2020 and 2021). Background on the whole study: Nivolumab dosing was 3 mg/kg intravenously every 2 weeks, continuing until either disease progression or unacceptable toxicity. To define a peripheral blood immune signature of response to PD-1 blockade in classical Hodgkin lymphoma, the study combined TCR beta sequencing with CyTOF. Overall study results and their limits: Lower diversity was seen in patients whose nivolumab began less than 1 year after ASCT, and these patients were left out of later analyses so that immune reconstitution would not confound the results. By C4D1, a significant rise was seen in CD4+ TCR diversity but not in CD8+ TCR diversity (p=0.0027 vs p=0.16), and the rise was most apparent among complete responders (p=0.02). Newly diagnosed patients were reported to have lower baseline TCR diversity than healthy donors, and relapsed/refractory patients were reported to have lower baseline TCR diversity still. Only a single clinical trial cohort was studied, and what caused the repertoire differences, possibly disease activity or prior therapy, remained undefined. Trial patients achieving complete response had baseline diversity similar to newly diagnosed patients, whereas partial responders and progressors had significantly lower diversity.

Genomic DNA was isolated using the Qiagen DNeasy kit from unsorted PBMCs as well as from negatively selected CD4+ and CD8+ fractions. Amplification of TCR beta CDR3 regions was done by immunoSEQ multiplex PCR with primers that anneal to V and J segments. A synthetic immune receptor repertoire was used to minimize amplification bias, and remaining bias was computationally removed after sequencing. In the paper's pipeline: Repertoire diversity was quantified as the Shannon entropy index using custom Python scripts. Unsorted, CD4+ and CD8+ repertoires were examined separately, except in combined analyses, for which CD4+ and CD8+ sequences were merged in silico. A clone was considered expanded if an increase in frequency of at least 2-fold after treatment relative to C1D1 was found, and a pseudocount of 0.5 was applied to clones undetected at baseline. Clones with 0 or 1 copy at C1D1 were defined as singleton clones, while clones with 2 or more copies were defined as non-singleton clones. Clones expanded in unsorted samples were annotated as CD4+, CD8+ or unknown by matching protein sequences in sorted samples from the same patient. Wilcoxon tests on paired samples were used to test diversity changes from C1D1 to C4D1. TCRdb obtained this table from immuneACCESS and retained in-frame rearrangements with V and J assigned. These tables miss some clones; where compared with another copy, unresolved V genes account for less than half of the shortfall, and the remainder is unexplained. The DNA gave D and trimming, while V, J and clone size come from that table. The sample table shows tens of thousands of clones, and approximately 70% are seen once. The ten largest make up 8% to 13% of the sample.

This clone appeared a few times. The antigen it binds to is not known. No much larger clone exists at a distance of one base, and base qualities are not known. The time point label of this sample denotes: cycle 1 day 1 (C1D1), immediately before nivolumab initiation. All trial patients had relapsed after autologous stem cell transplantation, with cohorts A, B and C differing in prior brentuximab vedotin exposure. The trial cohort included 50 or so patients with relapsed/refractory classical Hodgkin lymphoma, and each patient had a best overall response of complete response, partial response or progressive disease. In the multi-cohort phase II CheckMate 205 trial, trial patients received single-agent nivolumab. An independent review committee assessed best overall response using the 2007 International Working Group response criteria. Trial PBMCs were obtained immediately prior to nivolumab initiation (C1D1) and on therapy at cycle 2 day 1 and cycle 4 day 1. After peripheral blood was drawn into 8 mL Vacutainer Cell Preparation Tubes, PBMCs were isolated by centrifugation and then cryopreserved.

From the germline V gene (reference sequence), CDR1 is SSHAT and CDR2 is FNYEAQ. V is cut back by 5 bases and J by 5 bases, with 12 bases in the junction unmatched. CDR3 length: 16 amino acids, cysteine to phenylalanine. The only DNA kept is the CDR3, 48 bases in frame from the first base. The rearrangement joined TRBV7-7 to TRBJ2-7; 10 bases in the middle match TRBD1. The sample in question was peripheral blood mononuclear cells (PBMCs), obtained at baseline. The sequence derives from a human donor with classical Hodgkin lymphoma. The encoded CDR3 is CASSPYSRQGANEQYF. The sequenced DNA is TGTGCCAGCAGCCCCTACTCCCGACAGGGGGCAAACGAGCAGTACTTC.